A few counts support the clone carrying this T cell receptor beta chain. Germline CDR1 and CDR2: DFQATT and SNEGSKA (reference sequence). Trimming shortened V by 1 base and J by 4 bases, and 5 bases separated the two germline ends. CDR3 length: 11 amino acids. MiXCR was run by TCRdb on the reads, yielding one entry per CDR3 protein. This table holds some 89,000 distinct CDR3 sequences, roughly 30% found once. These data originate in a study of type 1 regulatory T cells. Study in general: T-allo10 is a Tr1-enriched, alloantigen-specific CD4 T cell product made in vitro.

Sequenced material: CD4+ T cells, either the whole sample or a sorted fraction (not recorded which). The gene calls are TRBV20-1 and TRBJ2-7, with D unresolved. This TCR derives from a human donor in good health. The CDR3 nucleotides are TGCAGTGCTAGAGTTAATTACGAGCAGTACTTC. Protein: CSARVNYEQYF.